This T cell receptor (beta chain) emerged from a study of Graves' ophthalmopathy and Graves' hyperthyroidism. Study as a whole: A follow-up of 18 months without ophthalmopathy meant that hyperthyroidism was stable.

Trimming at V came to 4 bases and at J to 6 bases, leaving 12 bases not matched to a gene. CDR3 size: 15 residues. Germline loops: CDR1 DFQATT, CDR2 SNEGSKA (reference sequence). CDR3 regions of TCR beta were amplified from RNA transcripts. The workflow started with a first-round RT-PCR run with HTBI primers and then moved on to a second-round multiplex PCR. A single record per CDR3 protein comes from TCRdb applying MiXCR to the multiplex PCR reads. In the table there are over a million distinct CDR3 sequences, 35% to 40% of which are singletons. The receptor was isolated from an adult man with Graves' hyperthyroidism. The V call is TRBV20-1, the J call TRBJ1-2, with 9 bases that match TRBD1. Sequencing was performed on peripheral blood or thyroid tissue (not recorded which). CDR3 region: CSANPNHRGLDGYTF. In DNA form, the CDR3 reads TGCAGTGCTAACCCAAACCACAGGGGGCTCGATGGCTACACCTTC.